What follows are 25 T cell receptor beta chains derived from one specimen sequenced in a study of regulatory T cells in long-lasting Graves disease. Time point noted: persistent/refractory GD, antithyroid drugs over 5 years with positive TRAb. Following extraction of RNA from PBMCs, that RNA was used to make the TCR library. According to the study, TCR beta libraries were built with iRepertoire HTBI primers and CDR3-region Arm-PCR. TCRdb called the multiplex PCR reads again in MiXCR, with one record for every CDR3 protein. The table has over 650,000 distinct CDR3 sequences, 30% seen once; the top ten hold 40% to 55%. Sequencing used peripheral blood mononuclear cells (PBMCs), obtained when the disease was refractory, from a patient treated with antithyroid drugs. The receptors derive from a female donor with Graves disease.

The chain carries TRBV7-9 and TRBJ2-7; no clear D gene. V was shortened by 1 base and J by 2 bases, with 15 bases between the two germline ends. The CDR3 runs to 16 residues. Germline lookup yields CDR1 SEHNR and CDR2 FQNEAQ (reference sequence). The CDR3 sequence is CASSLDVGWRPYEQYF. DNA for the CDR3: TGTGCCAGCAGCTTAGATGTGGGTTGGCGGCCCTACGAGCAGTACTTC.

The chain employs TRBV6-1 and TRBJ2-1; D is unclear. The germline V and J ends were trimmed by 3 bases and 0 bases, with 9 bases remaining between them. The germline gives CDR1 MNHNS, CDR2 SASEGT. The CDR3 has 15 residues. As DNA, the CDR3 is TGTGCCAGCAGTGATATGGACGGCTCCTACAATGAGCAGTTCTTC. It translates to CASSDMDGSYNEQFF.

This clonotype came up a few times. The chain combines TRBV14 with TRBJ2-5; either TRBD1 or TRBD2 may fit D (5 bases each). Germline V gives CDR1 SGHDN, CDR2 FVKESK. This CDR3 region has 15 residues. V was shortened by 3 bases and J by 2 bases, with 13 bases between the two germline ends. The CDR3 region is CASSHPGSPQETQYF. The DNA of the CDR3 is TGTGCCAGCAGCCATCCAGGGAGCCCGCAAGAGACCCAGTACTTC.

Only a few counts were recorded for this clonotype. This sequence joins TRBV29-1 and TRBJ2-7; D gene uncertain. V lost 4 bases and J 2 bases, leaving 6 bases between the germline ends. The CDR3 is made up of 11 amino acids. CDR1 is SQVTM and CDR2 is ANQGSEA in the germline V gene. CDR3 loop: CSVAQTYEQYF. DNA of the CDR3: TGCAGCGTTGCACAGACCTACGAGCAGTACTTC.

This clonotype was observed a handful of times. CDR3 residues: CATSSLSEKLFF. The CDR3 DNA follows: TGTGCCACCAGCTCATTGTCGGAAAAACTGTTTTTT. The J gene is TRBJ1-4, the V gene TRBV19; D gene ambiguous. Trimming pared 10 bases from V and 8 bases from J, leaving 14 bases between. CDR1 is LNHDA, CDR2 SQIVND, per germline (reference sequence). This CDR3 has 12 residues.

This clonotype was detected a few times. The CDR3 DNA sequence: TGTGCCAGCAGCCGCAGTATGGCAGGGCTGGACATTCAGTACTTC. This gives the protein CASSRSMAGLDIQYF. This rearrangement joins TRBV3-1 to TRBJ2-4, with a weak D call TRBD1 (5 bases). The germline CDR1 and CDR2 sequences are LGHDT and YNNKEL (reference sequence). CDR3 length: 15 amino acids. Trimming left V 4 bases short and J 8 bases short, with 18 bases between.

V usage is TRBV30 and J usage is TRBJ1-6; D ambiguous. The CDR3 covers 16 residues. Trimming shortened V by 1 base and J by 0 bases, and 10 bases separated the two germline ends. The V gene's germline CDR1 is GTSNPN and CDR2 SVGIG (reference sequence). CDR3 in amino acids: CAWSGRTSSYNSPLHF. The CDR3 coding sequence is TGTGCCTGGAGTGGGCGGACGAGCTCCTATAATTCACCCCTCCACTTT. The full variable domain, with the rest looked up from reference TRBV30 and TRBJ1-6, is SQTIHQWPATLVQPVGSPLSLECTVEGTSNPNLYWYRQAAGRGLQLLFYSVGIGQISSEVPQNLSASRPQDRQFILSSKKLLLSDSGFYLCAWSGRTSSYNSPLHFGNGTRLTVT.

The rearrangement joins TRBV5-1 to TRBJ1-2; the D gene is possibly TRBD1 (6 bases). The length of the CDR3 is 14 residues. Trimming removed 4 bases at V and 6 bases at J, with 16 bases between. CDR1 and CDR2 from the germline V gene are SGHRS and YFSETQ. The CDR3 DNA reads TGCGCCAGCAGCCCAGACAGGAGCCCGGATGGCTACACCTTC. Encoded protein: CASSPDRSPDGYTF.

This clonotype was recorded a few times. This chain joins TRBV28 and TRBJ1-5; 9 bases are a match to TRBD1. In germline, CDR1 is MDHEN, CDR2 SYDVKM. J gave up 6 bases and V 7 bases, and 13 bases lay outside the gene matches. This CDR3 region has 16 residues. The CDR3 DNA is TGTGCCAGCAAACTCCCCGGTGGACAGGGGTTTCAGCCCCAGCATTTT. It yields the protein CASKLPGGQGFQPQHF. The whole variable domain, filled in from reference TRBV28 and TRBJ1-5, reads DVKVTQSSRYLVKRTGEKVFLECVQDMDHENMFWYRQDPGLGLRLIYFSYDVKMKEKGDIPEGYSVSREKKERFSLILESASTNQTSMYLCASKLPGGQGFQPQHFGDGTRLSIL.

The genes are TRBV30 and TRBJ1-5, with D perhaps matching TRBD1 (6 bases). V lost 0 bases, J lost 7 bases, and 13 bases lay in between. Germline CDR1 GTSNPN, CDR2 SVGIG (reference sequence). The CDR3 has 14 residues. Here the CDR3 reads CAWSVSGVDQPQHF. CDR3 bases: TGTGCCTGGAGTGTATCAGGGGTTGACCAGCCCCAGCATTTT.

V is TRBV2 and J is TRBJ1-1; D is ambiguous. Trimming took 4 bases from V and 0 from J, leaving 21 bases between them. The CDR3 length is 18 residues. Germline assignment: CDR1 SNHLY and CDR2 FYNNEI. The CDR3 sequence is CASSGRGEPLPLNTEAFF. In nucleotides, the CDR3 is TGTGCCAGCAGTGGGCGGGGAGAGCCTCTCCCCTTGAACACTGAAGCTTTCTTT.

This clonotype was detected ten times or more. The rearrangement links TRBV7-6 to TRBJ2-5; 12 bases are a match to TRBD2. The CDR3 is 18 amino acids. Germline V gene lookup returns CDR1 SGHVS and CDR2 FNYEAQ. The V segment lost 0 bases and the J segment 4 bases; nucleotides outside the gene matches: 9. The CDR3 DNA reads TGTGCCAGCAGCTTAGCTAGGGGCCCGGGACTAGCGGGAGAGACCCAGTACTTC. This sequence encodes CASSLARGPGLAGETQYF.

The chain recombines TRBV12-3 or TRBV12-4 with TRBJ1-5; possible D gene TRBD1, 6 bases. The germline V and J ends were trimmed by 3 bases and 5 bases, with 11 bases remaining between them. The CDR3 sequence is 14 residues long. In DNA form, the CDR3 reads TGTGCCAGCAGTTTCGGCGGGGGGCATCAGCCCCAGCATTTT. It yields the protein CASSFGGGHQPQHF.

This clonotype was seen many times. The V call is TRBV12-3 or TRBV12-4, the J call TRBJ2-5; D is undetermined. This CDR3 region has 13 residues. V was cut by 2 bases and J by 5 bases, with 9 bases left in between. The CDR3 DNA sequence: TGTGCCAGCAGTTTACTTGCTAGGGAGACCCAGTACTTC. Amino acids: CASSLLARETQYF.

The V and J genes are TRBV6-1 and TRBJ1-5; D remains ambiguous. V gave up 4 bases and J gave up 5 bases, with 15 bases separating them. The CDR3 contains 15 residues. Germline lookup yields CDR1 MNHNS and CDR2 SASEGT. The CDR3 here is CASSALTDGYQPQHF. As DNA, the CDR3 is TGTGCCAGCAGTGCCCTAACAGACGGATATCAGCCCCAGCATTTT.

This clonotype was counted at least ten times. The V gene is TRBV3-1, the J gene TRBJ1-2; D is unclear. The CDR3 runs to 12 residues. V dropped 0 bases and J dropped 11 bases, with 10 bases sitting between them. In germline, CDR1 is LGHDT, CDR2 YNNKEL (reference sequence). Here the CDR3 reads CASSQDVSEYTF. DNA of the CDR3: TGTGCCAGCAGCCAAGATGTGTCAGAGTACACCTTC.

This sequence joins TRBV5-1 and TRBJ1-1; perhaps TRBD1 as D (5 bases). The CDR3 has 16 residues. Trimming shortened V by 2 bases and J by 5 bases, and 19 bases separated the two germline ends. The germline V gene encodes CDR1 SGHRS and CDR2 YFSETQ. The CDR3 coding sequence is TGCGCCAGCAGCTTTCAGGGCGCCCGGAGCGGTACTGAAGCTTTCTTT. Protein sequence: CASSFQGARSGTEAFF. Full variable domain (outside the CDR3, taken from reference TRBV5-1 and TRBJ1-1): KAGVTQTPRYLIKTRGQQVTLSCSPISGHRSVSWYQQTPGQGLQFLFEYFSETQRNKGNFPGRFSGRQFSNSRSEMNVSTLELGDSALYLCASSFQGARSGTEAFFGQGTRLTVV.

There are a few counts of this clonotype. The chain recombines TRBV20-1 with TRBJ1-6; TRBD1 agrees at 9 bases. The germline V gene has CDR1 DFQATT and CDR2 SNEGSKA (reference sequence). V dropped 6 bases and J dropped 9; count of bases not matched to a gene: 6. CDR3 length equals 13 residues. The DNA of the CDR3 is TGCAGTGCCGACGGACAGGGGTCTTCACCCCTCCACTTT. It is translated as CSADGQGSSPLHF.

This clonotype was counted a few times. The chain couples TRBV12-5 to TRBJ1-5, with 9 bases matching TRBD1. After removal of 1 base from V and 0 bases from J, the junction contained 7 bases not matched to a gene. Germline loops: CDR1 LGHNT, CDR2 FRNRAP. The CDR3 has 18 amino acids. As DNA, the CDR3 is TGTGCTAGTGGTTTGGGCCGGGACAGGGCCTATAGCAATCAGCCCCAGCATTTT. Translating gives CASGLGRDRAYSNQPQHF.

V is TRBV7-9 and J is TRBJ2-5; 7 bases are a match to TRBD1. After removal of 3 bases from V and 4 bases from J, the junction contained 2 bases not matched to a gene. Per the germline V gene, CDR1 is SEHNR and CDR2 is FQNEAQ (reference sequence). CDR3 size: 13 residues. The CDR3 loop is CASSFRQGETQYF. The CDR3 DNA reads TGTGCCAGCAGCTTTCGACAGGGAGAGACCCAGTACTTC.

The CDR3 reads CASTTHGTSHSEQFF. The CDR3 region has the DNA TGTGCCAGCACGACCCACGGGACCTCCCACAGTGAGCAGTTCTTC. The chain recombines TRBV2 with TRBJ2-1; D might be TRBD1 or TRBD2, each matching 5 bases. Germline V lookup: CDR1 SNHLY, CDR2 FYNNEI. The V gene lost 7 bases and the J gene lost 9 bases, with 22 bases spanning the gap. This CDR3 contains 15 residues.

The chain links TRBV12-3 or TRBV12-4 to TRBJ1-6; possibly TRBD1 for D (5 bases). Trimming cost V 2 bases and J 7 bases, with 12 bases left between them. The CDR3 covers 15 residues. CDR3 sequence: CASSLWGSRNSPLHF. As DNA, the CDR3 is TGTGCCAGCAGTTTATGGGGGAGTCGGAATTCACCCCTCCACTTT.

The CDR3 coding sequence is TGTGCCAGCAGTCCCGGATTCTCGCGGGAGCAGTACTTC. Protein: CASSPGFSREQYF. This chain connects TRBV5-6 to TRBJ2-7; D is undetermined. The CDR3 has 13 residues. V was trimmed by 5 bases and J by 7 bases, leaving 16 bases between them. CDR1 and CDR2 from the germline V gene are SGHDT and YYEEEE. Drawing the rest from reference TRBV5-6 and TRBJ2-7, the complete variable domain is DAGVTQSPTHLIKTRGQQVTLRCSPKSGHDTVSWYQQALGQGPQFIFQYYEEEERQRGNFPDRFSGHQFPNYSSELNVNALLLGDSALYLCASSPGFSREQYFGPGTRLTVT.

This clonotype showed up just a few times. This chain links TRBV15 with TRBJ1-2, with D tentatively TRBD1 (6 bases). Trimming cost V 3 bases and J 4 bases, with 12 bases left between them. The V gene's germline CDR1 is LNHNV and CDR2 YYDKDF (reference sequence). CDR3 length equals 14 residues. The CDR3 is CATSSGGGPYGYTF. In DNA form, the CDR3 reads TGTGCCACCAGCAGTGGGGGCGGTCCCTATGGCTACACCTTC.

This chain uses TRBV10-3 with TRBJ1-5; TRBD1 matches 10 bases. The germline CDR1 and CDR2 sequences are ENHRY and SYGVKD. V trimming: 0 bases; J trimming: 2 bases; junction bases outside the gene matches: 1. This CDR3 is built from 16 residues. This CDR3 reads CAISESTGGRNQPQHF. CDR3 bases: TGTGCCATCAGTGAGTCGACAGGGGGCCGCAATCAGCCCCAGCATTTT.